The next 12 T cell receptor beta chains were all read from a single sample in a study of blood T cell repertoires in COVID-19. Data came from immunoSEQ multiplex PCR; TCRdb stores just in-frame clones and leaves some out. This table has 200,000 to 250,000 clones, more than 80% appearing once. The sequenced sample consisted of PBMCs or T cells enriched from blood (not recorded which). The receptors derive from a man aged 60-69 years who had recovered from COVID-19.

The V call is TRBV11-3, the J call TRBJ2-2, with 8 bases aligning to TRBD2. The junction had 4 bases not matched to a gene; V was cut back by 7 bases and J by 0 bases. Germline CDR1 is SGHNT and CDR2 is YENEEA. The CDR3 loop spans 15 amino acids. CDR3: CASTPGLANTGELFF. CDR3 nucleotides: TGTGCCAGCACCCCGGGACTAGCGAACACCGGGGAGCTGTTTTTT.

This rearrangement joins TRBV5-1 to TRBJ1-1; 7 bases are shared with TRBD1. CDR1 is SGHRS, CDR2 YFSETQ, per germline. The J segment lost 4 bases and the V segment lost 5 bases, leaving 5 bases of the junction unmatched. CDR3 length: 13 residues. The CDR3 is CASSRQGVTEAFF. The CDR3 nucleotides are TGCGCCAGCAGTCGCCAGGGGGTCACTGAAGCTTTCTTT.

The J gene is TRBJ1-5, the V gene TRBV19, with 9 bases fitting TRBD1. CDR1 is LNHDA, CDR2 SQIVND, per germline (reference sequence). V gave up 3 bases and J gave up 6 bases; unmatched junction bases: 6. The CDR3 runs 15 residues. CDR3 DNA: TGTGCCAGTAGTATCCCAGGGACAGGGATTCAGCCCCAGCATTTT. Amino acids: CASSIPGTGIQPQHF.

The rearrangement uses TRBV18 and TRBJ2-1, with unresolved D. Trimming took 1 base from V and 6 from J, leaving 10 bases between them. The CDR3 sequence is 14 residues long. Germline assignment: CDR1 KGHSH and CDR2 LQKENI. The CDR3 loop reads CASSPRVARNEQFF. The CDR3 DNA reads as TGTGCCAGCTCACCACGGGTAGCTCGCAATGAGCAGTTCTTC.

The chain combines TRBV27 with TRBJ1-6, with D possibly being TRBD1 (6 bases). Per germline, CDR1 MNHEY and CDR2 SMNVEV (reference sequence). This CDR3 region has 13 residues. Trimming removed 6 bases from V and 8 bases from J, with 11 bases in between. CDR3 residues: CASRRTDYSPLHF. CDR3 DNA: TGTGCCAGCAGGAGGACAGACTATTCACCCCTCCACTTT.

The chain is built from TRBV11-2 and TRBJ2-1; D is perhaps TRBD2 (7 bases). The V and J ends lost 5 bases and 7 bases respectively, with 18 bases between them. The CDR3 is 15 amino acids. The germline CDR1 and CDR2 sequences are SGHAT and FQNNGV. Here the CDR3 DNA reads TGTGCCAGCAGCCCCCTCGGGGGGCGTGGGAATGAGCAGTTCTTC. This sequence encodes CASSPLGGRGNEQFF.

The chain recombines TRBV11-2 with TRBJ2-7; 7 bases agree with TRBD2. The germline V gene encodes CDR1 SGHAT and CDR2 FQNNGV. The CDR3 runs 15 residues. V was clipped by 5 bases and J by 7 bases; unmatched bases: 14. The DNA for the CDR3 is TGTGCCAGCAGCCCACTCACTAGCGCCGTTCGGGAGCAGTACTTC. Protein: CASSPLTSAVREQYF. Variable domain in full (rest from reference TRBV11-2 and TRBJ2-7): EAGVAQSPRYKIIEKRQSVAFWCNPISGHATLYWYQQILGQGPKLLIQFQNNGVVDDSQLPKDRFSAERLKGVDSTLKIQPAKLEDSAVYLCASSPLTSAVREQYFGPGTRLTVT.

V usage is TRBV27 and J usage is TRBJ1-1, with a weak D call TRBD1 (6 bases). This CDR3 contains 11 residues. V lost 6 bases and J 9 bases, leaving 11 bases between the germline ends. CDR1 and CDR2 from the germline V gene are MNHEY and SMNVEV (reference sequence). The CDR3 here is CASRTGIKAFF. CDR3 nucleotides: TGTGCCAGCAGGACAGGAATTAAAGCTTTCTTT.

The rearrangement links TRBV19 to TRBJ1-1, with 7 positions matching TRBD1. This CDR3 has 13 amino acids. Losses at the gene ends were 8 bases for V and 3 bases for J; bases not matched to a gene: 6. From germline, CDR1 is LNHDA and CDR2 SQIVND (reference sequence). The CDR3 DNA reads as TGTGCCAGTCGACAGGGACGGGACACTGAAGCTTTCTTT. Its protein product is CASRQGRDTEAFF.

This clone was observed a few times. The genes are TRBV11-3 and TRBJ2-3; 11 bases map to TRBD2. The CDR3 loop spans 18 amino acids. Germline loops: CDR1 SGHNT, CDR2 YENEEA. With V trimmed by 4 bases and J by 6 bases, 15 bases remained unmatched. The CDR3 DNA reads as TGTGCCAGCAGCTCGAACACCCGACTAGCGGGGAATACGGATACGCAGTATTTT. It specifies CASSSNTRLAGNTDTQYF.

The V gene is TRBV7-2, the J gene TRBJ2-2; D is uncertain. This CDR3 has 15 residues. CDR1 is SGHTA, CDR2 FQGNSA, per germline. V was cut by 5 bases and J by 4 bases, with 14 bases left in between. The CDR3 region is CASSIPSISTGELFF. The CDR3 DNA reads as TGTGCCAGCAGCATCCCGTCTATTTCCACCGGGGAGCTGTTTTTT.

The chain carries TRBV7-8 and TRBJ2-1, with 9 bases fitting TRBD1. The CDR3 is 15 residues long. Losses at the gene ends were 6 bases for V and 8 bases for J; bases not matched to a gene: 11. Germline CDR1 and CDR2: SGHVS and FQNEAQ. The CDR3 is CASRRDRGAGDEQFF. The CDR3 DNA sequence: TGTGCCAGCAGACGAGACAGGGGGGCGGGCGATGAGCAGTTCTTC. The full variable domain, rest sourced from reference TRBV7-8 and TRBJ2-1, is GAGVSQSPRYKVAKRGQDVALRCDPISGHVSLFWYQQALGQGPEFLTYFQNEAQLDKSGLPSDRFFAERPEGSVSTLKIQRTQQEDSAVYLCASRRDRGAGDEQFFGPGTRLTVL.